This T cell receptor beta chain originates from a study of cytomegalovirus exposure and HLA in healthy donors. General study results and limits: Confirmation was obtained in vitro that three CMV-associated chains are specific for CMV antigens.

The table lists this clone with many counts. Antigen specificity is unknown. The CDR3 is 13 residues long. The V gene's germline CDR1 is SQVTM and CDR2 ANQGSEA. V lost 5 bases to trimming and J lost 0 bases, with 11 bases between them. Assay used: immunoSEQ multiplex PCR; TCRdb lists only in-frame clones, some missing. The table shows around 99,000 clones, with about nine tenths occurring only once. Among the 110 or so subjects of the validation cohort, separate from the 666-subject first cohort, were the donors. V usage is TRBV29-1 and J usage is TRBJ2-7; no definite D call. Sample: PBMCs. This sequence originates from a young woman in good health and CMV-seronegative. CDR3 sequence reads: CSVYGGFSYEQYF. CDR3 DNA sequence: TGCAGCGTTTACGGCGGTTTCTCCTACGAGCAGTACTTC.